Sequencing of this TCR beta chain was carried out in a study of blood T cells in healthy people across ages. Concerning this clonotype: Its target is not known.

V lost 8 bases to trimming and J lost 3 bases; unmatched junction nucleotides: 9. The germline CDR1 and CDR2 sequences are MNHEY and SVGEGT. The CDR3 extends over 14 amino acids. PCR was performed a second time for about 7 to 12 cycles using a sample-barcoded 5' primer and a J-beta primer mix. In TCRdb, the 5' RACE reads were re-called with MiXCR into one record per CDR3 protein. The sample lists 600,000 or so distinct CDR3 sequences; about 45% were seen once. General study findings and limits: Diversity estimates drawn from one million T cells were deemed underestimates. The donors' CMV status was not determined, possibly confounding changes in expanded clonotypes.

This TCR came from a man older than 75 in good health. Material: blood. The chain is built from TRBV6-2 or TRBV6-3 and TRBJ2-5, with 7 bases aligning to TRBD1. The CDR3 is CASVPGTAEETQYF. DNA for the CDR3: TGTGCCAGCGTTCCCGGGACAGCAGAAGAGACCCAGTACTTC.